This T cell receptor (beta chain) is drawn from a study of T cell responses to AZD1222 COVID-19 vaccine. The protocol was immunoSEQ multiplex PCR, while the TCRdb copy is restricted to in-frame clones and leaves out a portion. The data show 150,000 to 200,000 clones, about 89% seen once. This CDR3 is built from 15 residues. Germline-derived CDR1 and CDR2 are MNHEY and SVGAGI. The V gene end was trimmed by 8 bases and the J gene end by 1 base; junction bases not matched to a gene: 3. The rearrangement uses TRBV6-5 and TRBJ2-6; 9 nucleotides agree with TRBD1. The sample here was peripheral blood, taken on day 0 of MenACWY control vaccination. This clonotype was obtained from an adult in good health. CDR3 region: CASGGQGSGANVLTF. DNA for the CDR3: TGTGCCAGCGGGGGACAGGGATCTGGGGCCAACGTCCTGACTTTC.